The rows below give T cell receptor beta chains drawn from one sample of a study of T cells in Graves' hyperthyroidism and ophthalmopathy. TCRdb reprocessed the multiplex PCR reads via MiXCR and lists one record per CDR3 protein. The sample has hundreds of thousands of distinct CDR3 sequences, around a third seen once. The sequenced sample consisted of blood. The receptor set was obtained from a woman aged 40 to 49 with Graves' hyperthyroidism. The CDR3 runs from the conserved cysteine through the conserved F or W. D genes are given only for firm matches. Not all rows give a size; the values are once, few, many and, for expanded clones, a class.

TRBV2	-	many	TRBJ1-2	TGTGCCAGCACCCTCTACTCGGGGGGCGGAGGCTATGGCTACACCTTC	CASTLYSGGGGYGYTF
TRBV7-3	TRBD1	few	TRBJ1-6	TGTGCCAGCAGCTTACGGACAGGGACGGATTCACCCCTCCACTTT	CASSLRTGTDSPLHF
TRBV7-6	-	many	TRBJ2-2	TGTGCCAGCAGATCTCAGGGGCCCGGGGAGCTGTTTTTT	CASRSQGPGELFF
TRBV7-9	-	few	TRBJ2-7	TGTGCCAGCTCACCACTAAAAGGGTTGGGCGAGCAGTACTTC	CASSPLKGLGEQYF
TRBV7-9	-	-	TRBJ2-5	TGTGTCAGCAGCTCACGGGGTGTGGAGCCCCAGTACTTC	CVSSSRGVEPQYF
TRBV7-2	-	-	TRBJ1-2	TGTGCCAGCGGCCCGCAAAGTCGGTACACCTTC	CASGPQSRYTF
TRBV7-2	TRBD1	once	TRBJ2-3	TGTGCCAGCAGTGCTAACAGGGGTCGCGTAGATACGCAGTATTTT	CASSANRGRVDTQYF
TRBV10-3	-	many	TRBJ2-2	TGTGCCAGCGCACGGACAGACAACACCGGGGAGCTGTTTTTT	CASARTDNTGELFF
TRBV20-1	-	many	TRBJ1-2	TGCAGTGCCGAATTTCCCGGGGGAAACTATGGCTACACCTTC	CSAEFPGGNYGYTF
TRBV29-1	-	many	TRBJ2-7	TGCAGCGGTCAGGACCACGAGCAGTACTTC	CSGQDHEQYF
TRBV5-1	-	many	TRBJ2-2	TGCGCCAGCAGCTTGATCCCCTTGGAAGGGGAGCTGTTTTTT	CASSLIPLEGELFF
TRBV7-2	TRBD2	-	TRBJ2-3	TGTGCCAGCAGCTTAGTGGCTAGCGGGGGGCAAGATACGCAGTATTTT	CASSLVASGGQDTQYF
TRBV7-3	TRBD1	many	TRBJ2-6	TGTGCCAGCAGCGAGAGAACAGGGGGCATGCCTGGGGCCAACGTCCTGACTTTC	CASSERTGGMPGANVLTF
TRBV19	-	many	TRBJ1-3	TGTGCCAGTACCTTGACTGTATCTGGAAACACCATATATTTT	CASTLTVSGNTIYF
TRBV10-3	TRBD1	few	TRBJ2-7	TGTGCCAGCAGTGAGTCCCCCGGGACAGGGAGCTCCGAGCAGTACTTC	CASSESPGTGSSEQYF